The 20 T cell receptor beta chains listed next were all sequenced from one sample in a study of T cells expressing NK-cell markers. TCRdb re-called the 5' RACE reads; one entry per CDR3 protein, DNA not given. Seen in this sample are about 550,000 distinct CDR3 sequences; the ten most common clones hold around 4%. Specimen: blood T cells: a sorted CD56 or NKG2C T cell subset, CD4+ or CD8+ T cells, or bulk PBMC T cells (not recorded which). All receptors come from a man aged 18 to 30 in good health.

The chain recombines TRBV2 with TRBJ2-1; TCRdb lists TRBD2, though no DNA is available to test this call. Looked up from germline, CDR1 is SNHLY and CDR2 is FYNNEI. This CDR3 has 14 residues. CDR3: CASSQTSGFGEQFF.

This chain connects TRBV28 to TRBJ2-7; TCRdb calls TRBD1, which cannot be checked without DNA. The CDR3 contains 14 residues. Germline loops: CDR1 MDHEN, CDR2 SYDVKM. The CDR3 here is CASRDTGTIYEQYF.

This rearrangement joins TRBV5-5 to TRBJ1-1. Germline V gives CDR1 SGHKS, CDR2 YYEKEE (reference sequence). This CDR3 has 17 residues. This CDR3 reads CASSLIKMGLENTEAFF. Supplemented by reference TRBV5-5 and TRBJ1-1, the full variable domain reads DAGVTQSPTHLIKTRGQQVTLRCSPISGHKSVSWYQQVLGQGPQFIFQYYEKEERGRGNFPDRFSARQFPNYSSELNVNALLLGDSALYLCASSLIKMGLENTEAFFGQGTRLTVV.

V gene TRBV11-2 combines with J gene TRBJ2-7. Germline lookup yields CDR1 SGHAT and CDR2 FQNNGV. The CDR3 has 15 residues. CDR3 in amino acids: CASSLAYEIAYEQYF.

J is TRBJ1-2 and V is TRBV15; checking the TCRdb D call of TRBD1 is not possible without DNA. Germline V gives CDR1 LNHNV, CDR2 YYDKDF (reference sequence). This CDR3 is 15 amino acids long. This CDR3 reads CATSRGEDRGYGYTF.

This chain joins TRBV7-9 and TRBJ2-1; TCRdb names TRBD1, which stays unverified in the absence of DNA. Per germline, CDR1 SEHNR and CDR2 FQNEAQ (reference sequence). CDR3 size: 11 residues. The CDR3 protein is CASGQDNEQFF.

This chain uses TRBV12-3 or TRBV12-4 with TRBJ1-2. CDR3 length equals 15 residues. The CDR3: CASSRGELANYGYTF.

CDR3 protein: CATADSSTDTQYF. This sequence joins TRBV10-3 and TRBJ2-3; TCRdb gives TRBD1 as the D gene, but with no DNA this cannot be confirmed. From germline, CDR1 is ENHRY and CDR2 SYGVKD. The CDR3 sequence is 13 residues long.

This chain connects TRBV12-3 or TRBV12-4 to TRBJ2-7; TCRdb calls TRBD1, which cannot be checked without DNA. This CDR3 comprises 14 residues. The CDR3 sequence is CASSPGTGHYEQYF.

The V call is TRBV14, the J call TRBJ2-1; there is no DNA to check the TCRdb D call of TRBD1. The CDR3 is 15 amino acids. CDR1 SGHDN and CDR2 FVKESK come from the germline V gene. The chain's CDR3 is CASSRPGTGANEQFF.

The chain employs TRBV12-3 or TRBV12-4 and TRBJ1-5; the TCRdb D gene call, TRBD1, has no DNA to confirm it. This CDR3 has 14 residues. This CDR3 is CASRRGGGNQPQHF.

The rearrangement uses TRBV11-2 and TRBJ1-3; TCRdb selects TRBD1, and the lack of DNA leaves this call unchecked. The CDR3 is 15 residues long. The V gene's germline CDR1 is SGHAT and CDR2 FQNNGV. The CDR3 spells CASSTSGQGVDTIYF.

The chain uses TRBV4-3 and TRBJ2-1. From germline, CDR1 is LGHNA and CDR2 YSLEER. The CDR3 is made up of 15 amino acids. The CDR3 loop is CASSQGSHTGNEQFF.

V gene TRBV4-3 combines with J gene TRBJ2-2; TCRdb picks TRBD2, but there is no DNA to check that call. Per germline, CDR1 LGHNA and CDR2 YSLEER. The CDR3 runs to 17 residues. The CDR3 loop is CASSPVLAVGNTGELFF.

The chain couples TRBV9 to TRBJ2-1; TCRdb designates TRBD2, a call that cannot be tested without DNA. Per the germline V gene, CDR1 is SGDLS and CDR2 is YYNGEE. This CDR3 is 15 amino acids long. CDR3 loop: CASRAPGAGYNEQFF. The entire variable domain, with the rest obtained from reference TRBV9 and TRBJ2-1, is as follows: DSGVTQTPKHLITATGQRVTLRCSPRSGDLSVYWYQQSLDQGLQFLIQYYNGEERAKGNILERFSAQQFPDLHSELNLSSLELGDSALYFCASRAPGAGYNEQFFGPGTRLTVL.

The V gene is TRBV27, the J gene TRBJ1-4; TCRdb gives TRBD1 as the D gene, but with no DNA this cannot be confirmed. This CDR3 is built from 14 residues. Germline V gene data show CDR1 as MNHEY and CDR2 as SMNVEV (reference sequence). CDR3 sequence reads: CASSSTGAPRKLFF.

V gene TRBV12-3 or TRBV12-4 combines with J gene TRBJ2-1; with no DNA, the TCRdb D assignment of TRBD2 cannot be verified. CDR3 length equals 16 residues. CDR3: CAITQLGLAGVDEQFF.

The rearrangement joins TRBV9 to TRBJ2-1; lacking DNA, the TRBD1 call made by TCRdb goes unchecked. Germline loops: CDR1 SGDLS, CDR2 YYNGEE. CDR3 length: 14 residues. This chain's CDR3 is CASSGRMAGGIRFF.

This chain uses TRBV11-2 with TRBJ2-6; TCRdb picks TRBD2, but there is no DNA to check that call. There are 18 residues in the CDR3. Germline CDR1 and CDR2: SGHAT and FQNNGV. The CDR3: CASSPSGGPISGANVLTF.

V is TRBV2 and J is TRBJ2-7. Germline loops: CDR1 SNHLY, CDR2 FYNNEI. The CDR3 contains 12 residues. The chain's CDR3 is CASSASRYEQYF.